This passage covers 21 T cell receptor beta chains from one sample sequenced in a study of blood T cell repertoires in COVID-19. Sequencing was performed with immunoSEQ multiplex PCR; in TCRdb, only in-frame clones are kept and a portion is missing. Of about 380,000 clones in the sample, roughly 90% were seen once. Sequenced input: peripheral blood. Source of these receptors: a man aged 40-55 years with acute or convalescent COVID-19.

The rearrangement uses TRBV6-5 and TRBJ2-7; 7 bases fit TRBD1. The germline gives CDR1 MNHEY, CDR2 SVGAGI. This CDR3 is built from 15 residues. With V trimmed by 6 bases and J by 6 bases, 14 bases remained unmatched. The CDR3 sequence is CASRTMTGNPGEQYF. CDR3 coding DNA: TGTGCCAGCAGGACTATGACAGGGAATCCCGGCGAGCAGTACTTC.

The CDR3 here is CASSPDRMGQPQHF. The CDR3 DNA reads as TGTGCCAGCAGCCCGGACAGGATGGGACAGCCCCAGCATTTT. The V and J genes are TRBV6-5 and TRBJ1-5; 7 bases align to TRBD1. J gave up 7 bases and V 6 bases, and 9 bases lay outside the gene matches. Germline V gene sequence: CDR1 MNHEY, CDR2 SVGAGI. There are 14 residues in the CDR3.

The chain joins TRBV6-1 to TRBJ1-6; D might be TRBD1 (6 bases). The CDR3 loop spans 18 amino acids. Germline CDR1 MNHNS, CDR2 SASEGT. V was trimmed by 4 bases and J by 0 bases, leaving 16 bases between them. CDR3 nucleotide sequence: TGTGCCAGCAGTGGAGAAGGACAGCGAAGCTCCTATAATTCACCCCTCCACTTT. Its translation is CASSGEGQRSSYNSPLHF.

This clone has just one count. V is TRBV4-1 and J is TRBJ1-2; no definite D call. The CDR3 runs to 17 residues. Germline CDR1 reads MGHRA; CDR2 reads YSYEKL. Trimming left V 1 base short and J 3 bases short, with 18 bases between. CDR3 in amino acids: CASSQGFNMLRDYGYTF. The CDR3 nucleotides are TGCGCCAGCAGCCAAGGTTTTAATATGTTACGGGACTATGGCTACACCTTC.

This clone was recorded only once. The chain uses TRBV15 and TRBJ1-1; perhaps TRBD1 as D (5 bases). The CDR3 runs to 14 residues. The V gene lost 1 base and the J gene lost 4 bases, with 10 bases spanning the gap. CDR1 LNHNV and CDR2 YYDKDF come from the germline V gene (reference sequence). CDR3 protein: CATSRAGWGTEAFF. CDR3 in DNA: TGTGCCACCAGCAGAGCAGGGTGGGGCACTGAAGCTTTCTTT.

This CDR3 reads CASSSGTSDTGELFF. In nucleotides, the CDR3 is TGTGCCAGCAGTTCCGGGACTAGCGACACCGGGGAGCTGTTTTTT. V and J are TRBV6-5 and TRBJ2-2, with 10 bases identical to TRBD2. V lost 4 bases to trimming and J lost 3 bases; unmatched junction nucleotides: 2. Germline CDR1 is MNHEY and CDR2 is SVGAGI. This CDR3 comprises 15 residues.

The chain uses TRBV30 and TRBJ1-1; the D is unclear. Trimming stripped 3 bases from V and 8 bases from J, with 13 bases between. The germline V gene has CDR1 GTSNPN and CDR2 SVGIG (reference sequence). The CDR3 loop spans 12 amino acids. The CDR3 region is CAWRRYSREAFF. CDR3 DNA sequence: TGTGCCTGGAGACGCTACAGCCGCGAAGCTTTCTTT.

The chain is built from TRBV6-5 and TRBJ2-2; D gene ambiguous. V lost 0 bases, J lost 4 bases, and 12 bases lay in between. Germline lookup yields CDR1 MNHEY and CDR2 SVGAGI. The CDR3 has 16 residues. The CDR3 protein is CASSYSTSSATGELFF. CDR3 DNA sequence: TGTGCCAGCAGTTACTCGACCTCCAGCGCCACCGGGGAGCTGTTTTTT.

V usage is TRBV9 and J usage is TRBJ2-5; 8 bases agree with TRBD1. This CDR3 region has 15 residues. Germline V gene data show CDR1 as SGDLS and CDR2 as YYNGEE. V dropped 0 bases and J dropped 5; count of bases not matched to a gene: 6. The DNA for the CDR3 is TGTGCCAGCAGCGTAGGGACAGGGTTTGGGGAGACCCAGTACTTC. It is translated as CASSVGTGFGETQYF. The variable domain in full, with the rest retrieved from reference TRBV9 and TRBJ2-5, is DSGVTQTPKHLITATGQRVTLRCSPRSGDLSVYWYQQSLDQGLQFLIQYYNGEERAKGNILERFSAQQFPDLHSELNLSSLELGDSALYFCASSVGTGFGETQYFGPGTRLLVL.

This chain links TRBV2 with TRBJ2-1, with D tentatively TRBD1 (6 bases). Germline lookup yields CDR1 SNHLY and CDR2 FYNNEI. The CDR3 totals 15 residues. Trimming stripped 3 bases from V and 0 bases from J, with 9 bases between. CDR3 coding DNA: TGTGCCAGCAGTGAGGGACACCTCTCCTACAATGAGCAGTTCTTC. This gives the protein CASSEGHLSYNEQFF.

The chain recombines TRBV7-2 with TRBJ2-2; 10 bases match TRBD2. The length of the CDR3 is 15 residues. The V gene end was trimmed by 6 bases and the J gene end by 6 bases; junction bases not matched to a gene: 7. Looked up from germline, CDR1 is SGHTA and CDR2 is FQGNSA. The CDR3 nucleotides are TGTGCCAGCAGGGGACTAAGCGGGAGGGCCGGGGAGCTGTTTTTT. Translating gives CASRGLSGRAGELFF.

The gene calls are TRBV9 and TRBJ2-5; 9 nucleotides match TRBD1. The CDR3 has 19 amino acids. The germline V gene has CDR1 SGDLS and CDR2 YYNGEE. V shed 0 bases and J 2 bases; nucleotides not matched to a gene: 14. The CDR3 bases are TGTGCCAGCAGCGTAGCCGGGACAGGGATAAACAATTTTCAAGAGACCCAGTACTTC. Its protein product is CASSVAGTGINNFQETQYF. Looking up the rest from reference TRBV9 and TRBJ2-5 gives the full variable domain: DSGVTQTPKHLITATGQRVTLRCSPRSGDLSVYWYQQSLDQGLQFLIQYYNGEERAKGNILERFSAQQFPDLHSELNLSSLELGDSALYFCASSVAGTGINNFQETQYFGPGTRLLVL.

The chain combines TRBV5-6 with TRBJ1-2; D is ambiguous. Trimming left V 1 base short and J 8 bases short, with 9 bases between. This CDR3 has 12 amino acids. From germline, CDR1 is SGHDT and CDR2 YYEEEE. In DNA, the CDR3 is TGTGCCAGCAGCTTGTTAGTGCGGGGCTACACCTTC. It encodes CASSLLVRGYTF.

The chain has TRBV7-3 and TRBJ1-2; 7 bases match TRBD1. CDR3 length equals 13 residues. V was pared by 4 bases and J by 2 bases, with 1 base of the junction left unmatched. The germline V gene has CDR1 SGHTA and CDR2 FQGTGA. CDR3 nucleotide sequence: TGTGCCAGCAGCTCGACAGGGAACTATGGCTACACCTTC. Its translation: CASSSTGNYGYTF.

The chain links TRBV19 to TRBJ2-7; possible D gene TRBD2, 5 bases. CDR1 is LNHDA, CDR2 SQIVND, per germline (reference sequence). CDR3 size: 14 residues. Trimming took 9 bases from V and 3 from J, leaving 18 bases between them. CDR3 coding DNA: TGTGCCAGCCGAGGAGGTCCAAACTACTACGAGCAGTACTTC. This sequence encodes CASRGGPNYYEQYF.

This clone showed up just once. The V call is TRBV19, the J call TRBJ2-1; D might be TRBD1 (7 bases). Trimming shortened V by 8 bases and J by 3 bases, and 11 bases separated the two germline ends. Germline V gene data show CDR1 as LNHDA and CDR2 as SQIVND (reference sequence). The CDR3 extends over 13 amino acids. The CDR3, as DNA: TGTGCCAGTGGGCAGGGGGGCTACAATGAGCAGTTCTTC. Its translation: CASGQGGYNEQFF.

The chain recombines TRBV30 with TRBJ2-2, with 9 bases fitting TRBD2. The germline V gene has CDR1 GTSNPN and CDR2 SVGIG (reference sequence). CDR3 length: 17 residues. V trimming: 7 bases; J trimming: 3 bases; junction bases outside the gene matches: 15. The CDR3 sequence: CASYGLAGGPHTGELFF. The CDR3 DNA is TGTGCCTCCTACGGGTTGGCGGGAGGGCCCCACACCGGGGAGCTGTTTTTT. Using reference TRBV30 and TRBJ2-2 for the parts outside the CDR3, the full variable domain is SQTIHQWPATLVQPVGSPLSLECTVEGTSNPNLYWYRQAAGRGLQLLFYSVGIGQISSEVPQNLSASRPQDRQFILSSKKLLLSDSGFYLCASYGLAGGPHTGELFFGEGSRLTVL.

The V gene is TRBV28, the J gene TRBJ1-4, with TRBD1 as a possible D gene (6 bases). CDR1 is MDHEN and CDR2 is SYDVKM in the germline V gene. The CDR3 runs 15 residues. Trimming shortened V by 6 bases and J by 8 bases, and 19 bases separated the two germline ends. The DNA for the CDR3 is TGTGCCAGCAGGGAGAACAGGGACGCGTTGGAAAAACTGTTTTTT. Residues: CASRENRDALEKLFF.

This chain joins TRBV28 and TRBJ2-7, with D perhaps TRBD1 (6 bases). The V gene lost 7 bases and the J gene lost 3 bases, with 7 bases spanning the gap. Germline V CDR1 and CDR2: MDHEN, SYDVKM. CDR3 length: 11 residues. In DNA, the CDR3 is TGTGCCAGCAAAGGGGGCTACGAGCAGTACTTC. Amino acid sequence: CASKGGYEQYF. Variable domain in full (rest from reference TRBV28 and TRBJ2-7): DVKVTQSSRYLVKRTGEKVFLECVQDMDHENMFWYRQDPGLGLRLIYFSYDVKMKEKGDIPEGYSVSREKKERFSLILESASTNQTSMYLCASKGGYEQYFGPGTRLTVT.

The chain couples TRBV18 to TRBJ1-6; D remains ambiguous. CDR3 size: 16 residues. Trimming left V 3 bases short and J 5 bases short, with 14 bases between. CDR1 is KGHSH, CDR2 LQKENI, per germline. CDR3 loop: CASSPNGRFNNSPLHF. The CDR3 coding sequence is TGTGCCAGCTCACCTAACGGGAGGTTTAATAATTCACCCCTCCACTTT.

The V gene is TRBV7-6, the J gene TRBJ2-7, with D tentatively TRBD1 (6 bases). V was cut by 0 bases and J by 7 bases, with 16 bases left in between. This CDR3 is built from 15 residues. CDR1 and CDR2 from the germline V gene are SGHVS and FNYEAQ. The CDR3 coding sequence is TGTGCCAGCAGCTTAGCGGGGACCACAGGGCGGGAGCAGTACTTC. Protein sequence: CASSLAGTTGREQYF.